The subject of this entry is one T cell receptor (beta chain). Its antigen is not identified. This sample is part of a study of shared clonotypes between healthy human individuals. Every immunoSEQ plate was one replicate of a subset's evenly spread DNA. Clones were read by immunoSEQ multiplex PCR, and TCRdb kept only the in-frame ones, dropping some. The repertoire holds 750,000 to 1,000,000 clones, with about 92% as singletons. Cells designated naive CD8 were CD45RO-negative and were positively selected for CCR7, with terminally differentiated effector memory CD45RA+ cells excluded. The study's findings and limits: Estimated clonotype richness was generally higher in naive than memory subsets.

This receptor was obtained from a man in his thirties or forties in good health. The sequenced sample was naive CD8+ T cells sorted from blood.

CDR3 protein: CASRVREADTHEQYF. The CDR3 region has the DNA TGTGCCAGCAGAGTTCGGGAAGCCGACACCCACGAGCAGTACTTC. The rearrangement links TRBV5-6 to TRBJ2-7; possibly TRBD2 for D (5 bases). CDR3 length equals 15 residues. Germline lookup yields CDR1 SGHDT and CDR2 YYEEEE. The ends were cut back, 5 bases at V and 5 bases at J, with 20 bases in the middle.